Detailed here is one T cell receptor (beta chain). Germline CDR1 is MNHEY and CDR2 is SVGEGT. The V and J ends lost 4 bases and 9 bases respectively, with 13 bases between them. The CDR3 spans 13 residues. The data are from a study of patients and donors after allogeneic stem cell transplantation. One entry per CDR3 protein, called by TCRdb with MiXCR from the RT-PCR reads. The table has about 76,000 distinct CDR3 sequences, about 25% seen once. The chain uses TRBV6-2 or TRBV6-3 and TRBJ2-4; D may match TRBD1 or TRBD2 (5 bases each). Sequencing was performed on blood, either unsorted or a sorted T cell fraction (not recorded which). The TCR sequence derives from a human donor who was either an allogeneic HSCT recipient or a stem cell or donor lymphocyte infusion donor (not recorded which). It is not recorded whose cells these are; they may come from a transplant donor. CDR3: CASSSRDLIIQYF. The CDR3 DNA reads as TGTGCCAGCAGTTCCCGGGACCTGATCATTCAGTACTTC.